The 8 T cell receptor beta chains listed next were all sequenced from one sample in a study of T-cell memory formation after mild COVID-19 (dated by TCRdb to 2020 to 2023). The library was produced with 5' RACE. TCRdb names Illumina NovaSeq 6000 as the instrument used. TCRdb trimmed the raw reads at Q25, called clones with MiXCR and kept productive beta chains. Under each unique CDR3 protein, matching rows form one entry showing the most common genes and DNA. The sample table shows about 180,000 distinct CDR3 sequences, and under 20% are seen once. The ten largest clones capture 2% to 2.5% of the sample. The source material was PBMCs or a T cell subset sorted from them (not recorded which). The source is an adult woman who had mild COVID-19 (a few samples of this study predate the infection). The sample titles of this study are shuffled in the database, so cell type and time point are left out; the donor was told from shared clones.

The chain combines TRBV27 with TRBJ2-4; a weak D match, TRBD2 (6 bases). The germline CDR1 and CDR2 sequences are MNHEY and SMNVEV (reference sequence). V was cut by 1 base and J by 11 bases, with 9 bases left in between. The length of the CDR3 is 12 residues. DNA of the CDR3: TGTGCCAGCAGTTTATTCGGGGGTTTTCAGTACTTC. Translating gives CASSLFGGFQYF.

This clonotype was detected only a few times. The J gene is TRBJ2-5, the V gene TRBV6-1, with 10 bases fitting TRBD2. The germline V gene has CDR1 MNHNS and CDR2 SASEGT. Losses at the gene ends were 4 bases for V and 5 bases for J; bases not matched to a gene: 7. This CDR3 is built from 15 residues. The CDR3 loop is CASSVKRGGRETQYF. CDR3 nucleotides: TGTGCCAGCAGTGTTAAGCGGGGGGGCCGTGAGACCCAGTACTTC.

This rearrangement joins TRBV6-2 or TRBV6-3 to TRBJ2-5; D remains unclear. The germline V gene has CDR1 MNHEY and CDR2 SVGEGT. Trimming pared 9 bases from V and 1 base from J, leaving 9 bases between. This CDR3 contains 12 residues. Written as DNA, the CDR3 is TGTGCCAGTAGCATCAGCCAAGAGACCCAGTACTTC. Its protein product is CASSISQETQYF.

The table lists this clonotype with a few counts. The rearrangement joins TRBV12-3 or TRBV12-4 to TRBJ2-1; D not certain. Trimming removed 5 bases from V and 8 bases from J, with 13 bases in between. This CDR3 contains 13 residues. The CDR3 DNA is TGTGCCAGCAGTATTTTTAGACGTCATGAGCAGTTCTTC. This sequence encodes CASSIFRRHEQFF.

The rearrangement links TRBV2 to TRBJ2-4; 10 bases match TRBD1. The germline V gene encodes CDR1 SNHLY and CDR2 FYNNEI. V shed 6 bases, J shed 5 bases, and the junction held 7 bases outside the gene matches. The length of the CDR3 is 15 residues. The CDR3 reads CASSRDRGRENIQYF. The CDR3 DNA follows: TGTGCCAGCAGCCGGGACAGGGGTAGGGAAAACATTCAGTACTTC.

The rearrangement uses TRBV4-1 and TRBJ1-1; D gene ambiguous. CDR3 length equals 16 residues. Germline CDR1 MGHRA, CDR2 YSYEKL. With 1 base removed from V and 0 bases from J, the gap between germline ends came to 12 bases. CDR3: CASSQGPTRLNTEAFF. CDR3 coding DNA: TGCGCCAGCAGCCAAGGGCCGACGAGACTGAACACTGAAGCTTTCTTT.

A few counts support this clonotype. The rearrangement joins TRBV5-6 to TRBJ2-4; 9 bases fit TRBD2. The CDR3 runs to 14 residues. CDR1 is SGHDT, CDR2 YYEEEE, per germline. After removal of 4 bases from V and 7 bases from J, the junction contained 6 bases not matched to a gene. CDR3 sequence reads: CASSRPAGGNIQYF. The DNA for the CDR3 is TGTGCCAGCAGCAGGCCAGCGGGGGGCAACATTCAGTACTTC.

V usage is TRBV9 and J usage is TRBJ2-7, with D hard to call. CDR1 is SGDLS and CDR2 is YYNGEE in the germline V gene. The V gene lost 2 bases and the J gene lost 2 bases, with 11 bases spanning the gap. This CDR3 is built from 14 residues. The CDR3 protein is CASSVKIGPYEQYF. The CDR3, as DNA: TGTGCCAGCAGCGTGAAAATAGGCCCCTACGAGCAGTACTTC.